This entry describes one T cell receptor (beta chain). The antigen remains unidentified. This record comes from a study of T cell responses to AZD1222 COVID-19 vaccine. Sequencing was performed with immunoSEQ multiplex PCR; in TCRdb, only in-frame clones are kept and a portion is missing. The sample shows 150,000 to 200,000 clones, approximately 87% of them seen only once. Overall study results and limits: Clonal diversity may have been underestimated in mostly white British donors.

The clonotype was recovered from an adult in good health. The material was peripheral blood, obtained on day 0 of MenACWY control vaccination.

CDR3 in DNA: TGTGCCAGCAGCTTAGGGACAGAGAATTCTGGAAACACCATATATTTT. Translating gives CASSLGTENSGNTIYF. The chain uses TRBV11-1 and TRBJ1-3, with D perhaps matching TRBD1 (6 bases). Trimming took 1 base from V and 1 from J, leaving 11 bases between them. CDR3 length: 16 residues. Germline V gives CDR1 SGHAT, CDR2 FQDESV (reference sequence).